Shown below are 4 T cell receptor beta chains from a single sample sequenced in a study of Graves' ophthalmopathy and Graves' hyperthyroidism. RNA transcripts were the source from which TCR beta CDR3 regions were amplified. The first round was an RT-PCR with HTBI primers, and the second round was a multiplex PCR. TCRdb recomputed calls from the multiplex PCR reads with MiXCR, one row per CDR3 protein. The sample contains almost 750,000 distinct CDR3 sequences, 40% of which appear only once. The sequenced material came from peripheral blood. All receptors come from an adult man with Graves' ophthalmopathy.

The chain has TRBV7-2 and TRBJ2-7, with TRBD2 matching 10 bases. There are 18 residues in the CDR3. Germline loops: CDR1 SGHTA, CDR2 FQGNSA. The ends lost 5 bases at V and 2 bases at J; junction bases unmatched: 15. CDR3 DNA: TGTGCCAGCAGCCGCTATAGGGCTAGCGGGAGTCATCCCTACGAGCAGTACTTC. Encoded protein: CASSRYRASGSHPYEQYF.

The CDR3 DNA follows: TGTGCCTGGAATCAGGGCCCTAACTATGGCTACACCTTC. Translating it yields CAWNQGPNYGYTF. V is TRBV30 and J is TRBJ1-2; TRBD1 is a possible D gene (5 bases). The germline V and J ends were trimmed by 4 bases and 0 bases, with 9 bases remaining between them. This CDR3 region has 13 residues. The germline V gene has CDR1 GTSNPN and CDR2 SVGIG (reference sequence).

The CDR3 region is CASSLADSLGETQHF. CDR3 sequence (DNA): TGTGCCAGCAGCTTAGCTGACTCCTTAGGGGAGACCCAGCATTTT. V gene TRBV7-7 combines with J gene TRBJ1-5; weak D call: TRBD1 (5 bases). The CDR3 length is 15 residues. V shed 0 bases and J shed 11 bases, with 17 bases lying between them. Germline V gives CDR1 SSHAT, CDR2 FNYEAQ (reference sequence).

This clonotype was seen more than once but under ten times. The genes are TRBV25-1 and TRBJ2-2, with 8 bases lining up with TRBD1. CDR3 size: 16 residues. Germline CDR1 is MGHDK and CDR2 is SYGVNS. V shed 5 bases, J shed 11 bases, and the junction held 16 bases outside the gene matches. The CDR3 spells CASSSTGTGEVPELFF. The CDR3 DNA sequence: TGTGCCAGCAGTTCAACCGGGACAGGAGAAGTCCCCGAGCTGTTTTTT.